The clone carrying this T cell receptor beta chain is labeled medium-sized (0.01 to 0.1%). The antigen is not known. This entry belongs to a study of naive and memory T cell subsets. Study-wide results and caveats: More TCRs at tuberculin sites were read as hypersensitivity T cell infiltration.

As to treatment: skin biopsy from PPD injection site in Mantoux-positive individual. A UMI-containing oligonucleotide was joined by 3' ligation to the TCR cDNA template. Skin biopsies came from PPD injection sites in Mantoux-positive individuals. Reverse transcription used DNase-treated unsorted total RNA, aiming for roughly 1 to 1,100 ng. V lost 4 bases to trimming and J lost 5 bases; unmatched junction nucleotides: 4. Germline values: CDR1 SGHRS, CDR2 YFSETQ. The CDR3 runs to 14 residues. Four PCR rounds used nested alpha and beta constant region primers plus the SP2 primer. TCRdb reanalysed the UMI-ligation and nested PCR reads using MiXCR and keeps one entry per CDR3 protein. The data contain more than 13,000 distinct CDR3 sequences, more than 4.5% of them singletons.

The chain recombines TRBV5-1 with TRBJ2-5, with 11 bases aligning to TRBD2. This receptor was taken from an adult in good health. Sequenced here: skin, sampled from a tuberculin skin test site. The CDR3 region has the DNA TGCGCCAGCAGCCCGACTAGCGGGGACGAGACCCAGTACTTC. Its translation: CASSPTSGDETQYF. The full variable domain, rest sourced from reference TRBV5-1 and TRBJ2-5, is KAGVTQTPRYLIKTRGQQVTLSCSPISGHRSVSWYQQTPGQGLQFLFEYFSETQRNKGNFPGRFSGRQFSNSRSEMNVSTLELGDSALYLCASSPTSGDETQYFGPGTRLLVL.